This T cell receptor (beta chain) came from a study of CD8 T cells in Susac syndrome. Looking at the study overall: Patients with Susac syndrome who were sequenced included five or six with active disease and fewer than 10 in remission. Study outcomes and limitations: The CD4+ T cell repertoire of patients with Susac syndrome showed no detectable clonal expansion.

It was with random hexamers that 0.5 to 1 ug RNA was reverse transcribed. Amplification of TCR beta CDR3 by immunoSEQ multiplex PCR spanned 54 Vbeta and 13 Jbeta. MiXCR, applied by TCRdb to the immunoSEQ multiplex PCR reads, yields one record per CDR3 protein. The sample records around 71,000 distinct CDR3 sequences, 90% to 95% being singletons. A word on this clonotype: The antigen is not known.

Sequencing was performed on CD4+ T cells from PBMCs. This clonotype was obtained from a human donor with Susac syndrome.

The CDR3 region is CSAIQTGPSYEQYF. The DNA for the CDR3 is TGCAGTGCTATTCAGACAGGGCCCTCCTACGAGCAGTACTTC. V gene TRBV20-1 combines with J gene TRBJ2-7; 7 positions agree with TRBD1. The germline CDR1 and CDR2 sequences are DFQATT and SNEGSKA (reference sequence). The CDR3 loop spans 14 amino acids. After removal of 4 bases from V and 0 bases from J, the junction contained 6 bases not matched to a gene.